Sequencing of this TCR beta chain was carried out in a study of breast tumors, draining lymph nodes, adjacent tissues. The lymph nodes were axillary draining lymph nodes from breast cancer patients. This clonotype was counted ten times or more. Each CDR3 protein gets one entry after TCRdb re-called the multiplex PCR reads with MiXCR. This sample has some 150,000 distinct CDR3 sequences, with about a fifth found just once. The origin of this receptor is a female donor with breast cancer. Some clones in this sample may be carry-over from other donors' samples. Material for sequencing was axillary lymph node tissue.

The CDR3 protein is CASKRDNYGYTF. CDR3 in DNA: TGTGCCAGCAAACGGGACAACTATGGCTACACCTTC. The V call is TRBV6-5, the J call TRBJ1-2, with D possibly TRBD1 on 5 matching bases. Germline CDR1 MNHEY, CDR2 SVGAGI. The CDR3 runs 12 residues. Trimming took 7 bases from V and 2 from J, leaving 8 bases between them.